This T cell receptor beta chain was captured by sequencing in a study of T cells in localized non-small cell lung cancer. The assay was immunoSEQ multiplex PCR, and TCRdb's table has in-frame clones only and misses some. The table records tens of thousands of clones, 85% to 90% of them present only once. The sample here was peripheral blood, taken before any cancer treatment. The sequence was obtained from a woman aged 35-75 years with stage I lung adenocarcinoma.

The CDR3 coding sequence is TGTGCCAGCAGCACCGGGGGGCAGCCCCAGCATTTT. This codes for CASSTGGQPQHF. The chain carries TRBV6-5 and TRBJ1-5; perhaps TRBD1 as D (5 bases). The germline V gene encodes CDR1 MNHEY and CDR2 SVGAGI. This CDR3 is built from 12 residues. V was cut by 6 bases and J by 7 bases, with 10 bases left in between.